This T cell receptor (beta chain) was sequenced in a study of blood T cell repertoires in COVID-19. Study information: Samples of COVID-19 (acute and convalescent) were obtained from the United States, Italy and Spain. In each case, the material was cDNA or gDNA derived from T cells, B-cell-depleted T cells, or PBMCs.

Original processing notes: By means of reference gene primer amplification, nucleated cell counts were estimated. Only in-frame clones appear in the TCRdb table, and some are missing; sequencing was by immunoSEQ multiplex PCR. V and J calls plus clone size are reproduced from that table; the DNA served to infer D and trimming. The sample carries about 200,000 clones, about 90% recorded once. The sample consisted of peripheral blood. The TCR originated in a woman between 65 and 79 years old with acute or convalescent COVID-19.

Here the CDR3 reads CASSHDTGAPREAFF. CDR3 in DNA: TGCGCCAGCAGCCATGATACAGGGGCCCCTAGGGAAGCTTTCTTT. The gene calls are TRBV4-1 and TRBJ1-1, with 7 bases aligning to TRBD1. Germline CDR1 reads MGHRA; CDR2 reads YSYEKL. The CDR3 runs to 15 residues. V lost 3 bases, J lost 8 bases, and 12 bases stayed unmatched.